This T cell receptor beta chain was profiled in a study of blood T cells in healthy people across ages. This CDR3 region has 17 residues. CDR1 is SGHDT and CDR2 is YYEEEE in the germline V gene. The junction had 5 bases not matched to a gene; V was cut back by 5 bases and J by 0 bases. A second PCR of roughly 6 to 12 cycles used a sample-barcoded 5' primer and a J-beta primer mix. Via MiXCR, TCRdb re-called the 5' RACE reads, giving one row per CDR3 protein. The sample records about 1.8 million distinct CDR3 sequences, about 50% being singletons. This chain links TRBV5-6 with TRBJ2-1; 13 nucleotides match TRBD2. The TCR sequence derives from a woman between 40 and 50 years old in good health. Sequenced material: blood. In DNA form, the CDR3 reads TGTGCCAGCAGTACGGGACTAGCGGGGAGCTCCTACAATGAGCAGTTCTTC. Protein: CASSTGLAGSSYNEQFF.